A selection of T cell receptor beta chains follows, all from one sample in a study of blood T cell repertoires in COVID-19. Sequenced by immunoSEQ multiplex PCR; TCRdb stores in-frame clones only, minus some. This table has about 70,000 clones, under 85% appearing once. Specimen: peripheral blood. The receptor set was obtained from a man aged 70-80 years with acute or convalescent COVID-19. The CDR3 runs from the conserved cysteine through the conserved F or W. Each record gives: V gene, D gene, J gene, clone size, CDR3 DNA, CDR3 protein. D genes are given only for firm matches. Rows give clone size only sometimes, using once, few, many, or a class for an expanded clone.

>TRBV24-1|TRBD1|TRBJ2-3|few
TGTGCCACCAGTGATATAACCGGGACAGGGGGCCGGGCAGATACGCAGTATTTT
CATSDITGTGGRADTQYF
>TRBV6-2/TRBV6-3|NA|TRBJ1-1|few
TGTGCCAGCAGTTACATGTGGAGCGCTGAAGCTTTCTTT
CASSYMWSAEAFF
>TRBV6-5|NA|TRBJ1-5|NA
TGTGCCAGCAGTCGCTCGGGGGGTACCGGGCAGCCCCAGCATTTT
CASSRSGGTGQPQHF
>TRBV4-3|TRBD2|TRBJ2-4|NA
TGCGCCAGCAGCCAAGAAAAGGCTAGCGGGAGGGCCGGGTCCAAAAACATTCAGTACTTC
CASSQEKASGRAGSKNIQYF
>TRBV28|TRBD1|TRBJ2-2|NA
TGTGCCAGCAGTTTACAGGGGGAGTCCGGGGAGCTGTTTTTT
CASSLQGESGELFF
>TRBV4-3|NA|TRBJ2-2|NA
TGCGCCAGCAGCCAAGATATAGAAAGTTACACCGGGGAGCTGTTTTTT
CASSQDIESYTGELFF
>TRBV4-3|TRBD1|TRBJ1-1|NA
TGCGCCAGCAGCCAAGATGGGACAGAGAACACTGAAGCTTTCTTT
CASSQDGTENTEAFF
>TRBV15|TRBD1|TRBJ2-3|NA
TGTGCCACCAGCCCCTGGGCGCAGGGGGCCGGCACGCAGTATTTT
CATSPWAQGAGTQYF
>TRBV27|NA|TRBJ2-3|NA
TGTGCCAGCAGTTTCCTTAGCACAGATACGCAGTATTTT
CASSFLSTDTQYF
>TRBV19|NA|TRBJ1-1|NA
TGTGCCAGCGACAGGCGTAACACTGAAGCTTTCTTT
CASDRRNTEAFF
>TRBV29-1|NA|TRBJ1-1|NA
TGCAGCGTTGTCCGACAGAATATGAACACTGAAGCTTTCTTT
CSVVRQNMNTEAFF
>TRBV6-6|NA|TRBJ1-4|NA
TGTGCCAGCAGGGAGGAACATTTTGCAACTAATGAAAAACTGTTTTTT
CASREEHFATNEKLFF
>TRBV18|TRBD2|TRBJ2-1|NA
TGTGCCAGCCGACTAGCGGAATACAATGAGCAGTTCTTC
CASRLAEYNEQFF
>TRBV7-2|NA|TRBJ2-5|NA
TGTGCCAGCAGCTTAGGCCCGGGACAAACCCAAGAGACCCAGTACTTC
CASSLGPGQTQETQYF
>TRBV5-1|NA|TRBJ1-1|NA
TGCGCCAGCAGCTTGGACAGTCACACTGAAGCTTTCTTT
CASSLDSHTEAFF
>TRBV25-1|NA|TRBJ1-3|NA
TGTGCCAGCTCCCGACCGGGGGGAACTGGAAACACCATATATTTT
CASSRPGGTGNTIYF
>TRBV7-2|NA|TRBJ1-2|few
TGTGCCAGCAGTATTGATGGGCGCACGTCTAACTATGGCTACACCTTC
CASSIDGRTSNYGYTF
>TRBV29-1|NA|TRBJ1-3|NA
TGCAGCGTTGAAGGGCAGGGGTTCTCTGGAAACACCATATATTTT
CSVEGQGFSGNTIYF
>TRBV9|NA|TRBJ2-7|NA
TGTGCCAGCAGCGTAGGCGCCACCCAATACGAGCAGTACTTC
CASSVGATQYEQYF
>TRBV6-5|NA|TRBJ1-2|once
TGTGCCAGCAGCTTAGGGGCGGATTCTTTCTATGGCTACACCTTC
CASSLGADSFYGYTF
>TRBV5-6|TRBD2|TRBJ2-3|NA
TGTGCCAGCAGCTACGGACTAGCGGGAGGTGGAGATACGCAGTATTTT
CASSYGLAGGGDTQYF
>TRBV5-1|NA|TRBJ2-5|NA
TGCGCCAGCAGCGTACAAGAGACCCAGTACTTC
CASSVQETQYF